The 18 T cell receptor beta chains in this list originate from one sample, sequenced in a study of blood T cell repertoires in COVID-19. The method was immunoSEQ multiplex PCR; TCRdb's version includes in-frame clones alone and lacks a portion of them. Of under 20,000 clones in the sample, approximately 80% were seen once. Sequencing was carried out using peripheral blood. The source of these receptors is a man between 65 and 79 years old with COVID-19, enrolled during active disease.

This clone showed up just once. The V call is TRBV29-1, the J call TRBJ1-1; TRBD1 matches at 9 bases. Trimming at V came to 6 bases and at J to 8 bases, leaving 10 bases not matched to a gene. The CDR3 runs 13 residues. The germline V gene has CDR1 SQVTM and CDR2 ANQGSEA. The CDR3 loop reads CSVNSGTGLEAFF. CDR3 nucleotides: TGCAGCGTGAATTCCGGGACAGGGCTAGAAGCTTTCTTT.

Here the CDR3 reads CASSSGQHYTF. The CDR3 nucleotides are TGTGCCAGCAGCTCCGGACAGCATTACACCTTC. This chain joins TRBV27 and TRBJ1-2; a weak D match, TRBD1 (6 bases). V was trimmed by 6 bases and J by 11 bases, leaving 13 bases between them. CDR3 length equals 11 residues. Germline V gene sequence: CDR1 MNHEY, CDR2 SMNVEV (reference sequence).

The genes are TRBV6-5 and TRBJ2-7; possibly TRBD1 for D (6 bases). The germline V gene has CDR1 MNHEY and CDR2 SVGAGI. The V end lost 0 bases, the J end lost 6 bases, and 15 bases lay between the germline ends. The CDR3 has 15 amino acids. The CDR3 bases are TGTGCCAGCAGTTACTCAATACAGGGTTCCAGCGAGCAGTACTTC. Translated: CASSYSIQGSSEQYF.

This chain links TRBV18 with TRBJ2-3; TRBD1 agrees at 8 bases. CDR1 KGHSH and CDR2 LQKENI come from the germline V gene. This CDR3 is 15 amino acids long. The junction had 6 bases not matched to a gene; V was cut back by 3 bases and J by 4 bases. For the CDR3, the DNA is TGTGCCAGCTCACCGGACAGGGTCAGATCAGATACGCAGTATTTT. Its protein is CASSPDRVRSDTQYF.

The CDR3 region is CAWSVRGALRNSPLHF. The CDR3 region has the DNA TGTGCCTGGAGTGTACGGGGGGCGCTGAGGAATTCACCCCTCCACTTT. The rearrangement links TRBV30 to TRBJ1-6, with D perhaps matching TRBD1 (6 bases). The germline V gene has CDR1 GTSNPN and CDR2 SVGIG (reference sequence). This CDR3 region has 16 residues. Trimming shortened V by 0 bases and J by 7 bases, and 16 bases separated the two germline ends.

The rearrangement joins TRBV12-3 or TRBV12-4 to TRBJ2-1; possibly TRBD2 for D (6 bases). Trimming removed 5 bases from V and 12 bases from J, with 14 bases in between. CDR3 length equals 12 residues. The CDR3 spells CASSPGLRAQFF. CDR3 sequence (DNA): TGTGCCAGCAGTCCGGGACTCAGGGCGCAGTTCTTC.

The rearrangement joins TRBV24-1 to TRBJ2-1; TRBD2 agrees at 8 bases. V dropped 5 bases and J dropped 5; count of bases not matched to a gene: 7. This CDR3 has 15 amino acids. From germline, CDR1 is KGHDR and CDR2 SFDVKD. The chain's CDR3 is CATSGLISGNNEQFF. The CDR3 nucleotides are TGTGCCACCAGTGGTCTCATTAGCGGGAACAATGAGCAGTTCTTC.

This clone has just a few counts. The chain couples TRBV19 to TRBJ1-1; 8 positions agree with TRBD1. Germline loops: CDR1 LNHDA, CDR2 SQIVND (reference sequence). The CDR3 contains 15 residues. V lost 6 bases and J lost 10; bases outside the gene matches: 16. CDR3 DNA sequence: TGTGCCAGTAGCTCAAATGGTGGACAGGGAAGGCGAGCTTTCTTT. Amino acid sequence: CASSSNGGQGRRAFF.

The sample holds one count of this clone. The chain recombines TRBV6-1 with TRBJ2-1, with 8 bases aligning to TRBD1. Germline V gene lookup returns CDR1 MNHNS and CDR2 SASEGT. The length of the CDR3 is 17 residues. Losses at the gene ends were 4 bases for V and 4 bases for J; bases not matched to a gene: 12. In DNA form, the CDR3 reads TGTGCCAGCAGTGCCGGTCCGTGGGGGACAGGTTACAATGAGCAGTTCTTC. It translates to CASSAGPWGTGYNEQFF.

This clone was recorded a few times. CDR3 sequence: CASTRTGTNEKLFF. The DNA for the CDR3 is TGTGCCAGCACTAGGACAGGGACTAATGAAAAACTGTTTTTT. V and J are TRBV6-6 and TRBJ1-4; the match to TRBD1 covers 8 bases. CDR3 length equals 14 residues. After removal of 7 bases from V and 2 bases from J, the junction contained 3 bases not matched to a gene. Per the germline V gene, CDR1 is MNHNY and CDR2 is SVGAGI (reference sequence).

V and J are TRBV7-9 and TRBJ1-2; D perhaps matches TRBD1 (5 bases). The germline V and J ends were trimmed by 1 base and 2 bases, with 8 bases remaining between them. The germline CDR1 and CDR2 sequences are SEHNR and FQNEAQ (reference sequence). The CDR3 loop spans 14 amino acids. CDR3 DNA sequence: TGTGCCAGCAGCTTAGGCGGGACCAACTATGGCTACACCTTC. Residues: CASSLGGTNYGYTF.

The CDR3 loop reads CASSELRGATNEKLFF. Written as DNA, the CDR3 is TGTGCCAGCAGTGAACTTCGTGGAGCAACTAATGAAAAACTGTTTTTT. This chain joins TRBV2 and TRBJ1-4; D gene uncertain. Germline V gene lookup returns CDR1 SNHLY and CDR2 FYNNEI. V lost 2 bases and J 0 bases, leaving 10 bases between the germline ends. This CDR3 is built from 16 residues.

The chain employs TRBV7-2 and TRBJ1-2, with D possibly matching TRBD1 (6 bases). V dropped 5 bases and J dropped 5 bases, with 18 bases sitting between them. The CDR3 loop spans 15 amino acids. Per germline, CDR1 SGHTA and CDR2 FQGNSA. Written as DNA, the CDR3 is TGTGCCAGCAGCCCCGACACCGGGACACTTTATGGCTACACCTTC. Protein sequence: CASSPDTGTLYGYTF.

The chain has TRBV18 and TRBJ1-1, with no clear D. The germline V and J ends were trimmed by 4 bases and 0 bases, with 12 bases remaining between them. Germline V gene lookup returns CDR1 KGHSH and CDR2 LQKENI. The CDR3 length is 15 residues. The CDR3 is CASSRLGPMNTEAFF. CDR3 nucleotides: TGTGCCAGCTCACGCTTGGGCCCCATGAACACTGAAGCTTTCTTT.

This clone was recorded a few times. This rearrangement joins TRBV6-6 to TRBJ2-7; a possible D gene is TRBD1 (6 bases). CDR1 and CDR2 (germline): MNHNY, SVGAGI (reference sequence). With 4 bases removed from V and 7 bases from J, the gap between germline ends came to 14 bases. The CDR3 spans 13 residues. CDR3 amino acids: CASSLDRDREQYF. The DNA of the CDR3 is TGTGCCAGCAGTTTGGACAGAGATAGAGAGCAGTACTTC.

V and J are TRBV7-8 and TRBJ2-1; 7 nucleotides align to TRBD2. J was trimmed by 9 bases and V by 2 bases; bases with no gene match: 10. The CDR3 totals 15 residues. Per germline, CDR1 SGHVS and CDR2 FQNEAQ. The CDR3 bases are TGTGCCAGCAGCTTACGGAGCGGGGCCGAGGGTGAGCAGTTCTTC. Translation gives CASSLRSGAEGEQFF.

This chain joins TRBV7-2 and TRBJ1-5; the D gene is possibly TRBD1 (6 bases). CDR1 and CDR2 (germline): SGHTA, FQGNSA. Trimming cost V 6 bases and J 3 bases, with 15 bases left between them. The CDR3 length is 15 residues. The CDR3 sequence: CASRWGHLFNQPQHF. The CDR3 nucleotides are TGTGCCAGCAGGTGGGGACACTTATTCAATCAGCCCCAGCATTTT.

The chain uses TRBV5-1 and TRBJ1-2, with 10 bases fitting TRBD1. V gave up 4 bases and J gave up 0 bases; unmatched junction bases: 15. The CDR3 extends over 19 amino acids. The V gene's germline CDR1 is SGHRS and CDR2 YFSETQ. The CDR3 loop reads CASSIVRGTGASANYGYTF. The CDR3 nucleotides are TGCGCCAGCAGCATCGTGCGGGGGACAGGGGCCTCCGCTAACTATGGCTACACCTTC.